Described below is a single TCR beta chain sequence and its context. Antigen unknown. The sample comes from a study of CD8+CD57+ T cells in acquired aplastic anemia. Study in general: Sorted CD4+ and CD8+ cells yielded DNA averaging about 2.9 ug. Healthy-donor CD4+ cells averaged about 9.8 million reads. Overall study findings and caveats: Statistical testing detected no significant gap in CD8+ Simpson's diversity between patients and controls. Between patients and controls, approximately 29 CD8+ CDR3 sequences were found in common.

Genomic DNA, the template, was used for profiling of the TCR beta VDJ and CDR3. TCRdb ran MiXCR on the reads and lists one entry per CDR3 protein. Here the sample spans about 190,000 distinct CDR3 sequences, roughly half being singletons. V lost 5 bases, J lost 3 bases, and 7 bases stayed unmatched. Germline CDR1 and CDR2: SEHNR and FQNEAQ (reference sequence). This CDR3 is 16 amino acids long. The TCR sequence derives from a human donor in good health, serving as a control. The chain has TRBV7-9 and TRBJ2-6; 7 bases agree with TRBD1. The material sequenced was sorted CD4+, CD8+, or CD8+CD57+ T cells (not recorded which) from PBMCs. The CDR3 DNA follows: TGTGCCAGCAGCCACACCGGGACAGTTGGGGCCAACGTCCTGACTTTC. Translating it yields CASSHTGTVGANVLTF. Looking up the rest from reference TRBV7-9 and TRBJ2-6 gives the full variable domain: DTGVSQNPRHKITKRGQNVTFRCDPISEHNRLYWYRQTLGQGPEFLTYFQNEAQLEKSRLLSDRFSAERPKGSFSTLEIQRTEQGDSAMYLCASSHTGTVGANVLTFGAGSRLTVL.